Listed below are T cell receptor beta chains from one sample, sequenced in a study of Ad26.COV2.S vaccination and SARS-CoV-2 variants. Here immunoSEQ multiplex PCR was the method, and the copy in TCRdb shows in-frame clones only, minus some. In the table there are approximately 450,000 clones, about 93% of which are singletons. The material was peripheral blood, obtained in a trial of Ad26.COV2.S vaccine versus placebo. The receptors derive from a person between 18 and 60 years old who received the Ad26.COV2.S COVID-19 vaccine or a placebo. Each CDR3 is given with its conserved first and last residue. A D gene is named only where the DNA matches it firmly. Clone sizes are given selectively: once, few, many, or a class where the clone is expanded.

clone size	V gene	J gene	D gene	CDR3 protein	CDR3 DNA
NA	TRBV30	TRBJ2-5	NA	CAWSPSKLAPETQYF	TGTGCCTGGAGTCCCTCGAAGCTAGCGCCAGAGACCCAGTACTTC
NA	TRBV6-2/TRBV6-3	TRBJ2-2	TRBD2	CASSYLAGRLLNRELFF	TGTGCCAGCAGTTACCTAGCGGGTCGTCTTTTGAACCGGGAGCTGTTTTTT
NA	TRBV11-3	TRBJ1-1	NA	CASSLGGGGNTEAFF	TGTGCCAGCAGCTTAGGGGGGGGCGGAAACACTGAAGCTTTCTTT
NA	TRBV6-5	TRBJ1-4	NA	CASNRDPGHGKLFF	TGTGCCAGCAACCGGGACCCGGGGCACGGAAAACTGTTTTTT
NA	TRBV7-2	TRBJ1-1	NA	CASSLRGREEAFF	TGTGCCAGCAGCCTTAGGGGGAGGGAAGAAGCTTTCTTT
NA	TRBV27	TRBJ2-3	NA	CASSLGVSTDTQYF	TGTGCCAGCAGTTTGGGGGTAAGCACAGATACGCAGTATTTT
once	TRBV29-1	TRBJ1-4	NA	CSVGRSNEKLFF	TGCAGCGTTGGACGGAGTAATGAAAAACTGTTTTTT
NA	TRBV19	TRBJ1-2	NA	CASSRQDYYGYTF	TGTGCCAGTAGTAGACAGGACTACTATGGCTACACCTTC
NA	TRBV29-1	TRBJ2-3	NA	CSVEVGDTQYF	TGCAGCGTTGAAGTGGGAGATACGCAGTATTTT
once	TRBV4-1	TRBJ1-1	NA	CASSQLERGRTEAFF	TGCGCCAGCAGCCAATTAGAACGGGGGAGGACTGAAGCTTTCTTT
NA	TRBV6-2/TRBV6-3	TRBJ2-7	NA	CASSNPVDEQYF	TGTGCCAGCAGCAACCCAGTCGACGAGCAGTACTTC
NA	TRBV15	TRBJ2-3	TRBD2	CATSLLAGNTDTQYF	TGTGCCACCAGCCTACTAGCGGGAAACACAGATACGCAGTATTTT
NA	TRBV4-1	TRBJ1-6	TRBD1	CASSQESGRGNSPLHF	TGCGCCAGCAGCCAAGAGTCCGGCAGGGGGAATTCACCCCTCCACTTT
NA	TRBV4-3	TRBJ2-5	NA	CASSQDLTLKTQYF	TGCGCCAGCAGCCAAGATCTGACTCTGAAGACCCAGTACTTC
NA	TRBV7-3	TRBJ2-5	TRBD2	CASSVGSGSLETQYF	TGTGCCAGCAGCGTCGGTAGCGGGAGTCTAGAGACCCAGTACTTC
NA	TRBV5-5	TRBJ2-5	NA	CASSLGVQETQYF	TGTGCCAGCAGCTTGGGTGTCCAAGAGACCCAGTACTTC
NA	TRBV3-1/TRBV3-2	TRBJ2-1	TRBD2	CASSGTSVSSYNEQFF	TGTGCCAGCAGCGGGACTAGCGTTAGCTCCTACAATGAGCAGTTCTTC
few	TRBV9	TRBJ1-3	NA	CASSPGASGNTIYF	TGTGCCAGCAGCCCAGGGGCGTCTGGAAACACCATATATTTT
NA	TRBV29-1	TRBJ2-1	NA	CSVTKTGEGNEQFF	TGCAGCGTTACCAAGACGGGAGAGGGAAATGAGCAGTTCTTC
NA	TRBV27	TRBJ2-7	TRBD2	CASSLKATWSGSKYEQYF	TGTGCCAGCAGTTTAAAGGCCACGTGGAGCGGGAGTAAGTACGAGCAGTACTTC
NA	TRBV29-1	TRBJ2-5	TRBD1	CSVGQLQETQYF	TGCAGCGTGGGACAGTTACAAGAGACCCAGTACTTC
once	TRBV4-2	TRBJ2-7	TRBD1	CASSPRAGGGYEQYF	TGTGCCAGCAGCCCCCGTGCAGGGGGCGGGTACGAGCAGTACTTC
NA	TRBV5-1	TRBJ2-6	TRBD1	CASSVRGPPTSGANVLTF	TGCGCCAGCAGCGTCAGGGGGCCCCCCACGTCTGGGGCCAACGTCCTGACTTTC
NA	TRBV5-4	TRBJ2-7	NA	CASSLRQGYEQYF	TGTGCCAGCAGCTTGAGGCAGGGATACGAGCAGTACTTC
NA	TRBV5-8	TRBJ1-2	NA	CASSLGSGSLDGYTF	TGTGCCAGCAGCTTGGGTTCGGGGAGTTTGGATGGCTACACCTTC
NA	TRBV9	TRBJ2-2	TRBD2	CASSPQGGRVGGELFF	TGTGCCAGCAGCCCCCAAGGCGGGAGAGTAGGCGGGGAGCTGTTTTTT
NA	TRBV5-4	TRBJ2-1	NA	CASRLDGSFLGEQFF	TGTGCCAGCAGACTAGACGGGAGCTTTTTGGGTGAGCAGTTCTTC
once	TRBV18	TRBJ2-7	NA	CASSPENGAYEQYF	TGTGCCAGCTCACCAGAAAACGGCGCCTACGAGCAGTACTTC
NA	TRBV18	TRBJ2-5	NA	CASSPQGGQETQYF	TGTGCCAGCTCACCCCAAGGGGGACAAGAGACCCAGTACTTC
NA	TRBV7-2	TRBJ1-3	NA	CASSLTPGSGNTIYF	TGTGCCAGCAGCTTAACTCCGGGCTCTGGAAACACCATATATTTT
few	TRBV2	TRBJ1-5	NA	CASTLYSPGGAQHF	TGTGCCAGCACGTTATACTCCCCTGGTGGGGCCCAGCATTTT
NA	TRBV30	TRBJ1-2	NA	CAWRISVGYTF	TGTGCCTGGAGGATTTCCGTGGGCTACACCTTC
NA	TRBV6-2/TRBV6-3	TRBJ2-1	TRBD2	CASSYGTSGTVEQFF	TGTGCCAGCAGTTACGGGACTAGCGGGACAGTCGAGCAGTTCTTC
few	TRBV2	TRBJ2-1	TRBD1	CASGARHRGNEQFF	TGTGCCAGCGGAGCACGCCACAGGGGCAATGAGCAGTTCTTC
NA	TRBV28	TRBJ1-4	NA	CASSFVGIEMSEKLFF	TGTGCCAGCAGTTTTGTAGGGATCGAAATGTCTGAAAAACTGTTTTTT
NA	TRBV29-1	TRBJ1-1	NA	CSALANTEAFF	TGCAGCGCCTTGGCGAACACTGAAGCTTTCTTT
NA	TRBV6-1	TRBJ1-1	NA	CASSDFERTEAFF	TGTGCCAGCAGTGATTTTGAGCGCACTGAAGCTTTCTTT
NA	TRBV6-4	TRBJ2-2	NA	CASILGGISTGELFF	TGTGCCAGCATTCTTGGGGGCATCAGCACCGGGGAGCTGTTTTTT
NA	TRBV7-9	TRBJ2-1	TRBD2	CASSSTSGSVNEQFF	TGTGCCAGCAGCAGCACTAGCGGGAGCGTCAATGAGCAGTTCTTC
few	TRBV12-3/TRBV12-4	TRBJ1-1	NA	CASSLGSYGEAFF	TGTGCCAGCAGTTTAGGGTCGTACGGTGAAGCTTTCTTT
NA	TRBV7-9	TRBJ2-7	TRBD1	CASSMGTVSYEQYF	TGTGCCAGCAGCATGGGGACAGTTTCCTACGAGCAGTACTTC
once	TRBV9	TRBJ1-2	TRBD1	CASSPGQGSGYTF	TGTGCCAGCAGCCCGGGACAGGGTAGCGGCTACACCTTC
NA	TRBV7-6	TRBJ2-5	TRBD2	CASSLLAGGRETQYF	TGTGCCAGCAGTCTCCTAGCGGGAGGGAGAGAGACCCAGTACTTC
NA	TRBV4-3	TRBJ2-7	TRBD2	CASSQGLAGGYEQYF	TGCGCCAGCAGCCAAGGACTAGCGGGAGGATACGAGCAGTACTTC
NA	TRBV12-1	TRBJ2-1	NA	CASSFGGRDYFFVSQFF	TGTGCCAGCAGCTTTGGCGGGAGGGATTATTTTTTTGTATCCCAGTTCTTC
NA	TRBV5-6	TRBJ2-1	TRBD2	CASSLGLAGVNEQFF	TGTGCCAGCAGCTTAGGACTAGCGGGAGTCAATGAGCAGTTCTTC
NA	TRBV7-2	TRBJ1-1	NA	CASSYEGVVAFF	TGTGCCAGCAGCTATGAAGGGGTAGTCGCTTTCTTT
NA	TRBV29-1	TRBJ2-2	NA	CSVEVWQGPDTGELFF	TGCAGCGTTGAAGTGTGGCAGGGCCCGGACACCGGGGAGCTGTTTTTT
NA	TRBV7-6	TRBJ2-7	TRBD1	CASSWGQGDSYEQYF	TGTGCCAGCAGCTGGGGACAGGGAGACTCCTACGAGCAGTACTTC
NA	TRBV30	TRBJ2-5	TRBD1	CAWSHKVGQSTRAQYF	TGTGCCTGGAGTCATAAAGTGGGACAGAGTACTAGGGCCCAGTACTTC